Following are 21 T cell receptor beta chains from one sample sequenced in a study of cytomegalovirus exposure and HLA in healthy donors. PCR employed 60 Vbeta and 13 Jbeta primers. The assay was immunoSEQ multiplex PCR, and TCRdb's table has in-frame clones only and misses some. Across 110,000 to 150,000 clones, the top ten clones capture approximately 2.6% of the sample. The specimen sequenced was PBMCs. These TCRs come from a man aged 40-50 years in good health and CMV-seronegative.

CDR3 nucleotides: TGCGCCAGCAGAGAGAGGGGAGGGAGGAAGGCTTTCTTT. It specifies CASRERGGRKAFF. The genes are TRBV10-1 and TRBJ1-1, with D possibly being TRBD1 (5 bases). V was trimmed by 6 bases and J by 11 bases, leaving 19 bases between them. CDR1 is WNHNN and CDR2 is SYGVQD in the germline V gene (reference sequence). The CDR3 runs to 13 residues.

The V gene is TRBV5-1, the J gene TRBJ1-1; 8 bases align to TRBD1. The CDR3 runs to 15 residues. The V and J ends lost 0 bases and 3 bases, in that order; junction bases with no gene match: 4. Germline V gene lookup returns CDR1 SGHRS and CDR2 YFSETQ. The CDR3 region is CASSLVSGQDTEAFF. The CDR3 DNA sequence: TGCGCCAGCAGCTTGGTCTCGGGACAGGACACTGAAGCTTTCTTT.

The chain couples TRBV7-9 to TRBJ1-2, with a possible D match to TRBD1 (5 bases). Trimming stripped 5 bases from V and 6 bases from J, with 22 bases between. The CDR3 runs 16 residues. Germline V gives CDR1 SEHNR, CDR2 FQNEAQ (reference sequence). The CDR3 reads CASSLDRTHIPHGYTF. The CDR3 DNA reads TGTGCCAGCAGCCTTGACAGAACCCATATTCCCCATGGCTACACCTTC.

The CDR3 protein is CASTVRVEPYEQYF. DNA for the CDR3: TGTGCCAGCACCGTCAGGGTAGAACCCTACGAGCAGTACTTC. The V call is TRBV6-6, the J call TRBJ2-7; perhaps TRBD1 as D (5 bases). CDR1 is MNHNY, CDR2 SVGAGI, per germline (reference sequence). This CDR3 is built from 14 residues. V lost 7 bases, J lost 2 bases, and 15 bases lay in between.

The V call is TRBV1, the J call TRBJ2-7; TRBD2, the table's D call, was not compared with the DNA. TRBV1 is flagged as a pseudogene. The CDR3 runs to 17 residues. CDR3 DNA sequence: TGCACCAGCAGCCCAAGGACTAGCGGTTGCCGCTCCTACGAGCAGTACTTC. This encodes CTSSPRTSGCRSYEQYF.

The chain uses TRBV6-5 and TRBJ1-2, with 7 bases that match TRBD1. After removal of 6 bases from V and 5 bases from J, the junction contained 12 bases not matched to a gene. CDR3 length equals 15 residues. The germline V gene encodes CDR1 MNHEY and CDR2 SVGAGI. CDR3 amino acids: CASRTKTGLGYGYTF. For the CDR3, the DNA is TGTGCCAGCAGAACCAAGACAGGGTTGGGTTATGGCTACACCTTC.

In DNA form, the CDR3 reads TGCGCCAGCAGCCACTACGCGGGCACAAACACCGGGGAGCTGTTTTTT. It translates to CASSHYAGTNTGELFF. The chain links TRBV4-3 to TRBJ2-2, with D tentatively TRBD2 (5 bases). The CDR3 is 16 amino acids. Trimming shortened V by 3 bases and J by 2 bases, and 13 bases separated the two germline ends. Germline V CDR1 and CDR2: LGHNA, YSLEER.

This sequence joins TRBV9 and TRBJ2-7, with TRBD2 identical over 9 bases. The CDR3 totals 16 residues. Germline trimming cut 4 bases from V and 4 bases from J; bases unmatched to any gene: 12. Germline CDR1 SGDLS, CDR2 YYNGEE. This CDR3 reads CASSSFGSGGTYEQYF. CDR3 DNA sequence: TGTGCCAGCAGCTCCTTTGGGAGCGGGGGGACTTACGAGCAGTACTTC.

The chain uses TRBV2 and TRBJ2-3, with 7 bases matching TRBD2. Germline loops: CDR1 SNHLY, CDR2 FYNNEI. This CDR3 is 15 amino acids long. Trimming cost V 8 bases and J 0 bases; bases outside gene matches: 8. The CDR3 loop is CASCFPGGSTDTQYF. The CDR3 DNA reads as TGTGCCAGCTGCTTCCCCGGGGGGAGCACAGATACGCAGTATTTT.

The chain is built from TRBV5-6 and TRBJ2-7; tentatively, D is TRBD1 (6 bases). In germline, CDR1 is SGHDT, CDR2 YYEEEE. V was trimmed by 4 bases and J by 4 bases, leaving 18 bases between them. The CDR3 runs to 15 residues. The CDR3 spells CASSATKQGGYEQYF. The CDR3 DNA reads TGTGCCAGCAGCGCCACCAAACAGGGTGGGTACGAGCAGTACTTC.

The V and J genes are TRBV19 and TRBJ2-7; 9 bases fit TRBD1. The CDR3 is made up of 15 amino acids. The V gene's germline CDR1 is LNHDA and CDR2 SQIVND (reference sequence). V was pared by 4 bases and J by 0 bases, with 4 bases of the junction left unmatched. CDR3: CASSSRQGVSYEQYF. CDR3 in DNA: TGTGCCAGTAGTAGCCGACAGGGGGTCTCCTACGAGCAGTACTTC.

The CDR3 loop is CAISANDRDQYEQFF. In DNA form, the CDR3 reads TGTGCCATCAGCGCTAACGACAGGGATCAGTATGAGCAGTTCTTC. The rearrangement joins TRBV10-3 to TRBJ2-1, with 7 bases lining up with TRBD1. V was clipped by 6 bases and J by 8 bases; unmatched bases: 13. CDR1 and CDR2 from the germline V gene are ENHRY and SYGVKD. The CDR3 has 15 amino acids.

The gene calls are TRBV10-3 and TRBJ1-1, with 7 bases that match TRBD1. The length of the CDR3 is 14 residues. V was clipped by 5 bases and J by 0 bases; unmatched bases: 3. The germline V gene has CDR1 ENHRY and CDR2 SYGVKD. The CDR3 DNA is TGTGCCATCAGTTACAGGGGAATGAACACTGAAGCTTTCTTT. Its protein is CAISYRGMNTEAFF.

This rearrangement joins TRBV7-9 to TRBJ2-1; D gene unclear. The V end was cut by 0 bases, the J end by 10 bases, with 13 bases between. Germline assignment: CDR1 SEHNR and CDR2 FQNEAQ (reference sequence). CDR3 size: 14 residues. This chain's CDR3 is CASSLASLWSEQFF. DNA for the CDR3: TGTGCCAGCAGCTTAGCGAGCCTATGGTCCGAGCAGTTCTTC. Filled out from reference TRBV7-9 and TRBJ2-1, the complete variable domain reads DTGVSQNPRHKITKRGQNVTFRCDPISEHNRLYWYRQTLGQGPEFLTYFQNEAQLEKSRLLSDRFSAERPKGSFSTLEIQRTEQGDSAMYLCASSLASLWSEQFFGPGTRLTVL.

The rearrangement uses TRBV5-1 and TRBJ2-1; D is undetermined. The CDR3 is 15 residues long. Germline CDR1 SGHRS, CDR2 YFSETQ. V dropped 0 bases and J dropped 1 base, with 8 bases sitting between them. CDR3 nucleotides: TGCGCCAGCAGCTTGGTGCCCGGTTCCTACAATGAGCAGTTCTTC. Translating gives CASSLVPGSYNEQFF. Complete variable domain (other parts from reference TRBV5-1 and TRBJ2-1): KAGVTQTPRYLIKTRGQQVTLSCSPISGHRSVSWYQQTPGQGLQFLFEYFSETQRNKGNFPGRFSGRQFSNSRSEMNVSTLELGDSALYLCASSLVPGSYNEQFFGPGTRLTVL.

The chain employs TRBV6-6 and TRBJ1-2, with 7 positions matching TRBD1. J lost 8 bases, V lost 7 bases, and 16 bases had no gene match. Germline CDR1 reads MNHNY; CDR2 reads SVGAGI (reference sequence). The CDR3 is 15 amino acids. CDR3 sequence reads: CASTPDSRGGGGYTF. The CDR3 region has the DNA TGTGCCAGCACCCCTGACAGTAGAGGGGGCGGAGGCTACACCTTC.

The chain recombines TRBV9 with TRBJ2-1, with D possibly being TRBD2 (5 bases). Trimming took off 0 bases at V and 4 bases at J, with 14 bases between the two ends. Germline values: CDR1 SGDLS, CDR2 YYNGEE. The CDR3 runs 16 residues. The CDR3: CASSVGRAGEYNEQFF. The CDR3 DNA sequence: TGTGCCAGCAGCGTAGGAAGGGCCGGGGAGTACAATGAGCAGTTCTTC.

The V gene is TRBV19, the J gene TRBJ1-1; D unclear. Germline assignment: CDR1 LNHDA and CDR2 SQIVND (reference sequence). The CDR3 consists of 15 residues. In DNA form, the CDR3 reads TGTGCTACAAGTCGGGAGTTTGGGGTGTCCACTGAAGCTTTCTTT. This codes for CATSREFGVSTEAFF.

The V gene is TRBV29-1, the J gene TRBJ1-1, with D hard to call. V lost 3 bases to trimming and J lost 9 bases, with 11 bases between them. CDR3 length: 11 residues. The germline V gene has CDR1 SQVTM and CDR2 ANQGSEA. DNA of the CDR3: TGCAGCGTTGACTTCCAGTATCAAGCTTTCTTT. Translating gives CSVDFQYQAFF.

The genes are TRBV4-3 and TRBJ2-3, with D perhaps matching TRBD1 (5 bases). V lost 1 base, J lost 8 bases, and 19 bases lay in between. The CDR3 sequence is 16 residues long. Looked up from germline, CDR1 is LGHNA and CDR2 is YSLEER. CDR3 nucleotides: TGCGCCAGCAGCCAAGGTCGCTCAGGGCGGCCGGGTACGCAGTATTTT. It encodes CASSQGRSGRPGTQYF.

The rearrangement uses TRBV9 and TRBJ1-2; D may be TRBD1 (6 bases). The germline CDR1 and CDR2 sequences are SGDLS and YYNGEE. V lost 4 bases to trimming and J lost 2 bases, with 12 bases between them. CDR3 size: 14 residues. The CDR3, as DNA: TGTGCCAGCAGCATCGACAGGCCCAACTATGGCTACACCTTC. This encodes CASSIDRPNYGYTF.